The 23 T cell receptor beta chains below were found in one sample sequenced in a study of beta chain features in type 1 diabetes. No antigens are known for them. The sequenced template was cDNA made from the entire isolated RNA. The method was immunoSEQ multiplex PCR; TCRdb's version includes in-frame clones alone and lacks a portion of them. The sample has 150,000 to 200,000 clones, roughly 10% seen once. Findings and caveats of the study: TCRB CDR3 length was moderately but significantly reduced in all four CD4+ subsets of Type 1 diabetes patients.

Sequencing input: central memory CD4+ T cells from blood. The receptors shown here come from a woman aged 25 to 45 with type 1 diabetes.

This clone showed up just a few times. The V call is TRBV27, the J call TRBJ2-5; 7 positions match TRBD1. The J segment lost 5 bases and the V segment lost 10 bases, leaving 13 bases of the junction unmatched. The CDR3 contains 14 residues. Germline-derived CDR1 and CDR2 are MNHEY and SMNVEV (reference sequence). The CDR3 spells CATGDRGRGETQYF. CDR3 coding DNA: TGTGCCACCGGGGACCGGGGCAGGGGGGAGACCCAGTACTTC.

The genes are TRBV4-2 and TRBJ2-1; tentatively, D is TRBD1 (6 bases). This CDR3 has 14 residues. V lost 3 bases and J 6 bases, leaving 12 bases between the germline ends. CDR1 is LGHNA and CDR2 is YNFKEQ in the germline V gene. The CDR3 loop reads CASSHRGVGNEQFF. The DNA for the CDR3 is TGTGCCAGCAGCCACAGGGGCGTCGGCAATGAGCAGTTCTTC.

The V gene is TRBV5-4, the J gene TRBJ1-2; tentatively, D is TRBD1 (5 bases). V was cut by 0 bases and J by 3 bases, with 12 bases left in between. Germline V gene data show CDR1 as SGHNT and CDR2 as YYREEE (reference sequence). The CDR3 has 15 residues. CDR3 sequence: CASSLAGISDYGYTF. The CDR3 DNA is TGTGCCAGCAGCTTGGCAGGGATTTCGGACTATGGCTACACCTTC.

This clone was counted only a few times. The rearrangement links TRBV28 to TRBJ2-7, with 8 bases identical to TRBD2. The length of the CDR3 is 15 residues. Germline lookup yields CDR1 MDHEN and CDR2 SYDVKM. With V trimmed by 4 bases and J by 1 base, 6 bases remained unmatched. The CDR3: CASSSSGGGSYEQYF. For the CDR3, the DNA is TGTGCCAGCAGTTCCTCGGGAGGGGGGTCCTACGAGCAGTACTTC.

This clone occurred a few times. The chain links TRBV21-1 to TRBJ1-1; the listed D gene, TRBD1, was not tested against the DNA. TRBV21-1 is given as a pseudogene. The CDR3 covers 14 residues. DNA for the CDR3: TGTGCCAGCAGCAAAGTACCCCCAGGTCCAGGTGCTTTCTTT. This codes for CASSKVPPGPGAFF.

The J gene is TRBJ2-3, the V gene TRBV2; 9 bases match TRBD1. V lost 6 bases, J lost 4 bases, and 5 bases stayed unmatched. This CDR3 is 14 amino acids long. Germline V lookup: CDR1 SNHLY, CDR2 FYNNEI. The CDR3 is CASRRDRDPDTQYF. The CDR3 DNA reads as TGTGCCAGCAGACGGGACAGGGACCCAGATACGCAGTATTTT.

This clone has only a few counts. J is TRBJ2-1 and V is TRBV29-1, with 10 bases identical to TRBD2. The germline gives CDR1 SQVTM, CDR2 ANQGSEA. CDR3 length: 16 amino acids. The V gene end was trimmed by 1 base and the J gene end by 6 bases; junction bases not matched to a gene: 9. The CDR3 loop is CSVEGSPSGRPNEQFF. The CDR3 coding sequence is TGCAGCGTTGAAGGCTCTCCTAGCGGGAGACCCAATGAGCAGTTCTTC.

In its sample, this clone was seen a few times. The chain has TRBV18 and TRBJ1-1, with 10 bases lining up with TRBD1. The CDR3 contains 16 residues. V was clipped by 3 bases and J by 5 bases; unmatched bases: 9. Looked up from germline, CDR1 is KGHSH and CDR2 is LQKENI. The CDR3 is CASSPGWDRGETEAFF. For the CDR3, the DNA is TGTGCCAGCTCACCGGGATGGGACAGGGGTGAGACTGAAGCTTTCTTT.

This clone was found a few times. V usage is TRBV7-9 and J usage is TRBJ1-5; D ambiguous. The CDR3 is made up of 14 amino acids. Trimming removed 3 bases from V and 0 bases from J, with 6 bases in between. CDR1 is SEHNR and CDR2 is FQNEAQ in the germline V gene (reference sequence). In DNA, the CDR3 is TGTGCCAGCAGCTTGGACTCTAGCAATCAGCCCCAGCATTTT. Its translation is CASSLDSSNQPQHF.

This clone is labeled medium-sized. The gene calls are TRBV15 and TRBJ1-2; 8 positions match TRBD1. Germline V gene data show CDR1 as LNHNV and CDR2 as YYDKDF (reference sequence). The ends lost 5 bases at V and 7 bases at J; junction bases unmatched: 6. This CDR3 has 13 amino acids. CDR3 residues: CATSARTGSGYTF. CDR3 coding DNA: TGTGCCACCAGCGCCCGGACAGGGAGTGGCTACACCTTC.

In this sample, this clone turned up a few times. The chain joins TRBV5-1 to TRBJ2-5, with D possibly matching TRBD1 (5 bases). The CDR3 sequence is 13 residues long. Looked up from germline, CDR1 is SGHRS and CDR2 is YFSETQ. Between the trimmed V and J ends, which lost 1 base and 4 bases, there was a span of 8 bases. CDR3 sequence: CASSLTGLETQYF. The CDR3, as DNA: TGCGCCAGCAGCTTGACAGGCCTAGAGACCCAGTACTTC.

This clone occurred a few times. The chain joins TRBV30 to TRBJ1-2, with D tentatively TRBD1 (5 bases). Germline CDR1 and CDR2: GTSNPN and SVGIG (reference sequence). There are 15 residues in the CDR3. The ends were cut back, 0 bases at V and 4 bases at J, with 15 bases in the middle. CDR3 DNA sequence: TGTGCCTGGAGTGTACCGATGGGGGGTAGCTATGGCTACACCTTC. This encodes CAWSVPMGGSYGYTF.

This sequence joins TRBV11-2 and TRBJ2-7; TRBD1 matches 12 bases. The CDR3 has 15 residues. The V gene end was trimmed by 5 bases and the J gene end by 3 bases; junction bases not matched to a gene: 5. Per the germline V gene, CDR1 is SGHAT and CDR2 is FQNNGV. CDR3 amino acids: CASSLGTGGLYEQYF. DNA for the CDR3: TGTGCCAGCAGCCTCGGGACAGGGGGCCTCTACGAGCAGTACTTC.

This clone has only a few counts. The CDR3 reads CSVASSSTDTQYF. The CDR3, as DNA: TGCAGCGTTGCTAGCTCCAGCACAGATACGCAGTATTTT. This chain uses TRBV29-1 with TRBJ2-3; D might be TRBD2 (5 bases). Germline assignment: CDR1 SQVTM and CDR2 ANQGSEA. The V gene lost 4 bases and the J gene lost 0 bases, with 8 bases spanning the gap. The CDR3 has 13 residues.

J is TRBJ2-7 and V is TRBV18, with 7 bases that match TRBD1. CDR1 is KGHSH, CDR2 LQKENI, per germline. V shed 3 bases and J 3 bases; nucleotides not matched to a gene: 8. The CDR3 covers 15 residues. As DNA, the CDR3 is TGTGCCAGCTCACCCGGGCCAGGGGGTGGCTACGAGCAGTACTTC. Protein product: CASSPGPGGGYEQYF.

A few counts support this clone. The chain links TRBV7-3 to TRBJ2-3; 9 bases agree with TRBD2. Looked up from germline, CDR1 is SGHTA and CDR2 is FQGTGA. The trim removed 1 base at V and 6 bases at J, leaving 8 bases unmatched. The CDR3 is 16 amino acids. Here the CDR3 reads CASSLIPAGGRDTQYF. The CDR3 DNA reads TGTGCCAGCAGCTTAATTCCAGCGGGAGGCCGCGATACGCAGTATTTT.

The CDR3 is CASSPRGETQYF. CDR3 bases: TGTGCCAGCAGCCCCCGGGGAGAGACCCAGTACTTC. The rearrangement uses TRBV9 and TRBJ2-5, with TRBD2 as a possible D gene (5 bases). The length of the CDR3 is 12 residues. Looked up from germline, CDR1 is SGDLS and CDR2 is YYNGEE. Between the trimmed V and J ends, which lost 4 bases and 4 bases, there was a span of 8 bases.

The CDR3: CSVSGGDNEQYF. CDR3 DNA sequence: TGCAGCGTTTCCGGGGGAGACAACGAGCAGTACTTC. V and J are TRBV29-1 and TRBJ2-7, with D possibly matching TRBD2 (6 bases). Trimming removed 5 bases at V and 5 bases at J, with 13 bases between. This CDR3 is 12 amino acids long. Germline V lookup: CDR1 SQVTM, CDR2 ANQGSEA.

This clone was detected only a few times. CDR3 DNA sequence: TGTGCCAGCAGCTTAAGACAGGGGAGAGACACCGGGGAGCTGTTTTTT. Translating it yields CASSLRQGRDTGELFF. The chain links TRBV7-3 to TRBJ2-2, with 8 bases that match TRBD1. The CDR3 is made up of 16 amino acids. The V segment lost 1 base and the J segment 3 bases; nucleotides outside the gene matches: 4. Germline V CDR1 and CDR2: SGHTA, FQGTGA.

This clone was seen a few times. The V gene is TRBV19, the J gene TRBJ1-5; tentatively, D is TRBD1 (6 bases). Looked up from germline, CDR1 is LNHDA and CDR2 is SQIVND (reference sequence). The ends were cut back, 5 bases at V and 6 bases at J, with 14 bases in the middle. CDR3 length equals 14 residues. Written as DNA, the CDR3 is TGTGCCAGTAGTGAGCTACAGGGTCGTCAGCCCCAGCATTTT. Protein: CASSELQGRQPQHF.

The rearrangement uses TRBV6-5 and TRBJ1-2; D remains unclear. There are 14 residues in the CDR3. Germline V lookup: CDR1 MNHEY, CDR2 SVGAGI. V was cut by 2 bases and J by 4 bases, with 11 bases left in between. The CDR3 sequence: CASSYLGSSYGYTF. For the CDR3, the DNA is TGTGCCAGCAGTTACCTGGGCAGTTCCTATGGCTACACCTTC.

The chain couples TRBV7-9 to TRBJ2-7; 13 nucleotides match TRBD2. The ends lost 3 bases at V and 5 bases at J; junction bases unmatched: 1. The CDR3 loop spans 14 amino acids. The germline CDR1 and CDR2 sequences are SEHNR and FQNEAQ (reference sequence). CDR3 nucleotide sequence: TGTGCCAGCAGCTTCGGGACTAGCGGGGACGAGCAGTACTTC. This codes for CASSFGTSGDEQYF.

This clone was seen more than once but under ten times. This sequence joins TRBV27 and TRBJ2-7; D is uncertain. Trimming cost V 0 bases and J 7 bases, with 22 bases left between them. The CDR3 length is 17 residues. Looked up from germline, CDR1 is MNHEY and CDR2 is SMNVEV (reference sequence). The chain's CDR3 is CASSLSSSAAYTKEQYF. The CDR3 DNA reads TGTGCCAGCAGTTTATCTTCCTCCGCGGCTTACACAAAGGAGCAGTACTTC.